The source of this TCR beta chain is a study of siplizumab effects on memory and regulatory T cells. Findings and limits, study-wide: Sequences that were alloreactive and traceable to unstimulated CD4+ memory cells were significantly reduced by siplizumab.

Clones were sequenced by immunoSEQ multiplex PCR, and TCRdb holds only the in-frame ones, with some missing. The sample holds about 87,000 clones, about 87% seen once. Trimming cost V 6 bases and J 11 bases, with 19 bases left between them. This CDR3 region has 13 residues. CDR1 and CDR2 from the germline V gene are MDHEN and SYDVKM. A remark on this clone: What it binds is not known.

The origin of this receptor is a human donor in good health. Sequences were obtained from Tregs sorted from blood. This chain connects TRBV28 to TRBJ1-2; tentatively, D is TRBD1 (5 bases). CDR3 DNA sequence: TGTGCCAGCAGACCCGGGACCCCTGGTGGGTACACCTTC. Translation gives CASRPGTPGGYTF.